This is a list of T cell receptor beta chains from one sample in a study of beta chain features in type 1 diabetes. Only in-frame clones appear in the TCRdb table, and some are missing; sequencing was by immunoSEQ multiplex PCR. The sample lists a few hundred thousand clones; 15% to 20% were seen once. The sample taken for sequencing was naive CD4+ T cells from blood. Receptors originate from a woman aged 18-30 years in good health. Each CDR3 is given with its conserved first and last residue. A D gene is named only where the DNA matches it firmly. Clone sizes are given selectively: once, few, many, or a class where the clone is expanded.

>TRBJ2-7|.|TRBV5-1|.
CASSVSGAEQYF
TGCGCCAGCAGCGTTTCAGGGGCCGAGCAGTACTTC
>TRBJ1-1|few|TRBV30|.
CAWSQRSTEAFF
TGTGCCTGGAGTCAGAGGTCCACTGAAGCTTTCTTT
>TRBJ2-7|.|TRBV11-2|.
CASSLDTLFYEQYF
TGTGCCAGCAGCTTAGATACTCTATTCTACGAGCAGTACTTC
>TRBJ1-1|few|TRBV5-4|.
CASSPGRDTEAFF
TGTGCCAGCAGCCCCGGCAGGGATACTGAAGCTTTCTTT
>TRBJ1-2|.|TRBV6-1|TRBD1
CASSHRQGGGYTF
TGTGCCAGCAGTCACAGACAGGGAGGAGGCTACACCTTC
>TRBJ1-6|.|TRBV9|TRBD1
CASSPHSGTAAYNSPLHF
TGTGCCAGCAGCCCTCACTCTGGGACAGCCGCCTATAATTCACCCCTCCACTTT
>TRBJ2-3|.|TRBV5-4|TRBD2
CASSPWTSGGAGDTQYF
TGTGCCAGCAGCCCGTGGACTAGCGGGGGGGCGGGTGATACGCAGTATTTT
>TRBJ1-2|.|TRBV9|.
CASSAAGTRAGGYTF
TGTGCCAGCAGCGCCGCCGGGACGCGAGCGGGAGGCTACACCTTC
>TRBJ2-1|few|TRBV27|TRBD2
CASSYLLAGEVNEQFF
TGTGCCAGCAGTTACCTACTAGCGGGAGAAGTCAATGAGCAGTTCTTC
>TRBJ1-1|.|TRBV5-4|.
CASSEQGRDTEAFF
TGTGCCAGCAGCGAACAGGGTAGGGACACTGAAGCTTTCTTT
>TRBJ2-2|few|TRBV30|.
CAWSVRTGELFF
TGTGCCTGGAGTGTCCGGACCGGGGAGCTGTTTTTT
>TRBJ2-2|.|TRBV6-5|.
CASSSSRKPGELFF
TGTGCCAGCAGTTCATCCAGGAAACCCGGGGAGCTGTTTTTT
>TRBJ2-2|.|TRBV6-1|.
CASRTVNTGELFF
TGTGCCAGCCGGACAGTGAACACCGGGGAGCTGTTTTTT
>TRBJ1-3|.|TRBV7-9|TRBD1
CASVWGTAGNTIYF
TGTGCCAGCGTCTGGGGGACAGCAGGAAACACCATATATTTT
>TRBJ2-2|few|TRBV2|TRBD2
CASRESLTSGSTGELFF
TGTGCCAGCAGAGAATCTCTGACTAGCGGGAGTACCGGGGAGCTGTTTTTT
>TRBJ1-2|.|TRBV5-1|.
CASSLGPGNYGYTF
TGCGCCAGCAGCTTGGGACCAGGGAATTATGGCTACACCTTC
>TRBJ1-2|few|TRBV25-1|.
CASSSGGDTRYGYTF
TGTGCCAGCAGTAGTGGGGGCGATACGAGGTATGGCTACACCTTC
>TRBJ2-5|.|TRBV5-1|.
CASSLSSVLETQYF
TGCGCCAGCAGCTTGTCTAGCGTATTGGAGACCCAGTACTTC
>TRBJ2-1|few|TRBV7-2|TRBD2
CASSLVVGGSLGNEQFF
TGTGCCAGCAGCTTAGTGGTTGGCGGGAGCCTCGGCAATGAGCAGTTCTTC
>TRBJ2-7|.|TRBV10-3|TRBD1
CAISDPGTGPYEQYF
TGTGCCATCAGTGACCCCGGGACAGGTCCCTACGAGCAGTACTTC
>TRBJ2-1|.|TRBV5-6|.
CATRFGDEQFF
TGTGCCACCCGCTTCGGGGATGAGCAGTTCTTC
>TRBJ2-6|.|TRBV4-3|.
CASSRQAGANVLTF
TGCGCCAGCAGCCGACAGGCTGGGGCCAACGTCCTGACTTTC
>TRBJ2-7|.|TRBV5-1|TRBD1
CASSLAPGQDHEQYF
TGCGCCAGCAGCTTGGCCCCAGGACAGGACCACGAGCAGTACTTC
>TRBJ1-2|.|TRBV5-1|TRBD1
CASSLGDRYNYGYTF
TGCGCCAGCAGCTTGGGGGACAGATATAACTATGGCTACACCTTC
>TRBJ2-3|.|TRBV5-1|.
CASSLHSSTDTQYF
TGCGCCAGCAGCCTCCACTCCAGCACAGATACGCAGTATTTT
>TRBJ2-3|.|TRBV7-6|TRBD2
CASSFSGRARGTDTQYF
TGTGCCAGCAGCTTTAGCGGGAGGGCCCGGGGCACAGATACGCAGTATTTT
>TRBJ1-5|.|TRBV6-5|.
CASSYSGGEGQPQHF
TGTGCCAGCAGTTACTCGGGAGGGGAGGGTCAGCCCCAGCATTTT
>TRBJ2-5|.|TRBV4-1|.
CASSQGTGRGTQYF
TGCGCCAGCAGCCAAGGGACAGGGAGGGGGACCCAGTACTTC
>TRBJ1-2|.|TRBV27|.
CASNPTDSSNYGYTF
TGTGCCAGCAACCCAACCGACAGTTCTAACTATGGCTACACCTTC
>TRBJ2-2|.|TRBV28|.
CASSLWGQGNTGELFF
TGTGCCAGCAGTTTATGGGGGCAGGGGAACACCGGGGAGCTGTTTTTT
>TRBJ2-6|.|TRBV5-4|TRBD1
CASSSSRDRAGANVLTF
TGTGCCAGCAGCTCGTCCCGGGACAGGGCCGGGGCCAACGTCCTGACTTTC
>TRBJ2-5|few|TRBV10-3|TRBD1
CATRDREGQETQYF
TGTGCCACCCGGGACAGGGAAGGCCAAGAGACCCAGTACTTC
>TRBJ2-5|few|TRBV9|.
CASSRTQQETQYF
TGTGCCAGCTCCAGGACTCAGCAAGAGACCCAGTACTTC
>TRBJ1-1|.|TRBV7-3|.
CASSLSVDKVTEAFF
TGTGCCAGCAGCTTATCAGTCGACAAGGTCACTGAAGCTTTCTTT
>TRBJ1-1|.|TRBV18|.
CASSRADRAEAFF
TGTGCCAGCTCACGTGCGGACAGAGCGGAAGCTTTCTTT